The 7 T cell receptor beta chains given below trace back to one sample, sequenced in a study of T-cell memory formation after mild COVID-19. One entry per CDR3 protein, called by TCRdb with MiXCR from the 5' RACE reads. The table lists about 560,000 distinct CDR3 sequences, about 20% of them singletons. The sample consisted of PBMCs or a T cell subset sorted from them (not recorded which). The origin of the receptors is an adult woman who had mild COVID-19 (a few samples of this study predate the infection). Cell type and time point are not known.

This clonotype was detected ten times or more. The chain carries TRBV7-9 and TRBJ2-7; D is unresolved. Germline V gene data show CDR1 as SEHNR and CDR2 as FQNEAQ (reference sequence). CDR3 length: 13 residues. V lost 3 bases and J lost 4, with 10 bases in between. CDR3 loop: CASSFEREYEQYF. Written as DNA, the CDR3 is TGTGCCAGCAGCTTCGAAAGAGAATACGAGCAGTACTTC.

This rearrangement joins TRBV5-1 to TRBJ2-1; no firm D call. The CDR3 consists of 12 residues. The V end lost 1 base, the J end lost 9 bases, and 8 bases lay between the germline ends. The germline CDR1 and CDR2 sequences are SGHRS and YFSETQ. CDR3: CASSLRPPEQFF. In nucleotides, the CDR3 is TGCGCCAGCAGCTTGAGGCCCCCTGAGCAGTTCTTC. Variable domain in full (rest from reference TRBV5-1 and TRBJ2-1): KAGVTQTPRYLIKTRGQQVTLSCSPISGHRSVSWYQQTPGQGLQFLFEYFSETQRNKGNFPGRFSGRQFSNSRSEMNVSTLELGDSALYLCASSLRPPEQFFGPGTRLTVL.

The genes are TRBV11-1 and TRBJ1-1, with D maybe TRBD1 (6 bases). There are 14 residues in the CDR3. V was pared by 1 base and J by 5 bases, with 11 bases between. CDR1 and CDR2 (germline): SGHAT, FQDESV (reference sequence). The chain's CDR3 is CASSLGGGATEAFF. The CDR3 DNA follows: TGTGCCAGCAGCTTAGGTGGGGGCGCGACTGAAGCTTTCTTT.

The chain carries TRBV7-6 and TRBJ2-5; 7 bases agree with TRBD1. From germline, CDR1 is SGHVS and CDR2 FNYEAQ. CDR3 length: 13 residues. Unmatched junction bases numbered 6, after V lost 6 bases and J lost 5 bases. The CDR3 DNA sequence: TGTGCCAGCAGTGCTGACAGGGATGAGACCCAGTACTTC. Amino acid sequence: CASSADRDETQYF.

The chain is built from TRBV7-8 and TRBJ2-3, with 7 bases fitting TRBD2. The CDR3 has 14 amino acids. V was clipped by 7 bases and J by 6 bases; unmatched bases: 10. CDR1 and CDR2 (germline): SGHVS, FQNEAQ. As DNA, the CDR3 is TGTGCCAGCACCCCCGAGCGGGGTTGGGATACGCAGTATTTT. It encodes CASTPERGWDTQYF. Drawing the rest from reference TRBV7-8 and TRBJ2-3, the complete variable domain is GAGVSQSPRYKVAKRGQDVALRCDPISGHVSLFWYQQALGQGPEFLTYFQNEAQLDKSGLPSDRFFAERPEGSVSTLKIQRTQQEDSAVYLCASTPERGWDTQYFGPGTRLTVL.

This chain connects TRBV5-1 to TRBJ2-1; 7 bases are shared with TRBD1. There are 14 residues in the CDR3. Looked up from germline, CDR1 is SGHRS and CDR2 is YFSETQ. V lost 6 bases, J lost 4 bases, and 7 bases stayed unmatched. The CDR3 reads CASKSGQAYNEQFF. CDR3 DNA: TGCGCCAGCAAATCCGGACAGGCGTACAATGAGCAGTTCTTC.

The gene calls are TRBV3-1 and TRBJ2-7; D is possibly TRBD2 (6 bases). CDR3 length: 15 residues. The V and J ends lost 1 base and 2 bases respectively, with 12 bases between them. Germline V CDR1 and CDR2: LGHDT, YNNKEL (reference sequence). The CDR3 here is CASSQVAVGPYEQYF. CDR3 in DNA: TGTGCCAGCAGCCAAGTAGCGGTAGGACCCTACGAGCAGTACTTC.